This entry lists 10 T cell receptor beta chains sequenced from one sample in a study of blood T cell repertoires in COVID-19 (TCRdb year 2020). Receptors were amplified or captured by the immunoSEQ multiplex PCR assay. Held by TCRdb, this immuneACCESS table contains in-frame sequences only and omits some clones. Under half of the omission traces to an unresolved V gene where checked; the cause of the rest is unknown. This sample holds 300,000 or so clones; about nine tenths were observed only once. Together, the top ten hold 3.7% of the sample. The sample comprised peripheral blood. Every receptor here comes from a woman between 40 and 50 years old with acute or convalescent COVID-19.

The chain links TRBV7-3 to TRBJ1-1, with 7 bases lining up with TRBD1. J was trimmed by 7 bases and V by 1 base; bases with no gene match: 3. From germline, CDR1 is SGHTA and CDR2 FQGTGA. This CDR3 is 13 amino acids long. The CDR3 reads CASSLRGDSEAFF. CDR3 DNA sequence: TGTGCCAGCAGCTTAAGGGGGGACAGTGAAGCTTTCTTT.

The chain links TRBV5-1 to TRBJ2-5, with 7 bases fitting TRBD2. CDR3 length: 15 amino acids. V lost 1 base to trimming and J lost 4 bases; unmatched junction nucleotides: 7. Germline V lookup: CDR1 SGHRS, CDR2 YFSETQ. Here the CDR3 reads CASSLYGREGETQYF. CDR3 nucleotide sequence: TGCGCCAGCAGCTTGTACGGCAGGGAGGGAGAGACCCAGTACTTC.

This clone was observed a single time. This CDR3 is also generated by other DNA sequences in the sample. The rearrangement uses TRBV10-3 and TRBJ2-3, with D possibly TRBD2 on 6 matching bases. V lost 4 bases to trimming and J lost 1 base, with 12 bases between them. The V gene's germline CDR1 is ENHRY and CDR2 SYGVKD. The CDR3 contains 15 residues. CDR3 sequence (DNA): TGTGCCATCAGTGGTTCCGGGGGAGGCACAGATACGCAGTATTTT. Protein product: CAISGSGGGTDTQYF.

This chain uses TRBV4-2 with TRBJ1-1; TRBD1 matches 9 bases. Germline CDR1 and CDR2: LGHNA and YNFKEQ. The CDR3 length is 17 residues. The trim removed 0 bases at V and 5 bases at J, leaving 10 bases unmatched. CDR3 in amino acids: CASSQEGTGGADTEAFF. In nucleotides, the CDR3 is TGTGCCAGCAGCCAAGAGGGAACAGGGGGCGCGGATACTGAAGCTTTCTTT.

The V and J genes are TRBV19 and TRBJ2-5, with 14 bases that match TRBD2. The ends lost 7 bases at V and 5 bases at J; junction bases unmatched: 6. The CDR3 is 15 residues long. Germline V gene data show CDR1 as LNHDA and CDR2 as SQIVND (reference sequence). The CDR3, as DNA: TGTGCCAGTATGACTAGCGGGGGGGCATCGGAGACCCAGTACTTC. Its translation: CASMTSGGASETQYF.

In this sample, this clone turned up once. The J gene is TRBJ2-2, the V gene TRBV7-2, with 8 bases lining up with TRBD2. The CDR3 is 17 residues long. The germline V gene encodes CDR1 SGHTA and CDR2 FQGNSA. V gave up 0 bases and J gave up 7 bases; unmatched junction bases: 10. In DNA form, the CDR3 reads TGTGCCAGCAGCTTAGCCGGGGGGGGGACCACCGGCGGGGAGCTGTTTTTT. It yields the protein CASSLAGGGTTGGELFF. Full variable domain (remainder filled in from reference TRBV7-2 and TRBJ2-2): GAGVSQSPSNKVTEKGKDVELRCDPISGHTALYWYRQSLGQGLEFLIYFQGNSAPDKSGLPSDRFSAERTGGSVSTLTIQRTQQEDSAVYLCASSLAGGGTTGGELFFGEGSRLTVL.

The chain is built from TRBV30 and TRBJ2-2; tentatively, D is TRBD1 (5 bases). The CDR3 sequence is 14 residues long. The V and J ends lost 8 bases and 1 base respectively, with 14 bases between them. Germline lookup yields CDR1 GTSNPN and CDR2 SVGIG (reference sequence). The CDR3 loop reads CAAEQGLNTGELFF. The CDR3 DNA reads TGTGCCGCGGAGCAGGGTCTGAACACCGGGGAGCTGTTTTTT. Full variable domain (outside the CDR3, taken from reference TRBV30 and TRBJ2-2): SQTIHQWPATLVQPVGSPLSLECTVEGTSNPNLYWYRQAAGRGLQLLFYSVGIGQISSEVPQNLSASRPQDRQFILSSKKLLLSDSGFYLCAAEQGLNTGELFFGEGSRLTVL.

The CDR3 DNA reads as TGTGCCAGCAGCACCGCCACAGGCACAGATACGCAGTATTTT. This sequence encodes CASSTATGTDTQYF. The chain employs TRBV5-5 and TRBJ2-3; D remains unclear. Germline assignment: CDR1 SGHKS and CDR2 YYEKEE (reference sequence). This CDR3 has 14 amino acids. The V gene lost 4 bases and the J gene lost 1 base, with 10 bases spanning the gap.

The chain recombines TRBV18 with TRBJ1-5; 9 nucleotides agree with TRBD1. Germline assignment: CDR1 KGHSH and CDR2 LQKENI. The length of the CDR3 is 16 residues. Trimming cost V 2 bases and J 7 bases; bases outside gene matches: 9. The CDR3 loop reads CASSPGTGTLRQPQHF. CDR3 coding DNA: TGTGCCAGCTCACCAGGGACAGGGACCCTCAGGCAGCCCCAGCATTTT.

The genes are TRBV6-1 and TRBJ2-7, with 7 bases matching TRBD2. V gave up 1 base and J gave up 6 bases; unmatched junction bases: 6. Per germline, CDR1 MNHNS and CDR2 SASEGT. CDR3 length equals 14 residues. This CDR3 is CASSEDERGVEQYV. The DNA of the CDR3 is TGTGCCAGCAGTGAAGATGAGCGGGGTGTCGAGCAGTACGTC.